Sequencing of this TCR beta chain was carried out in a study of blood T cell repertoires in COVID-19. Across the whole study: Samples came from the United States, Italy and Spain, spanning acute and convalescent COVID-19. Sources were T cells, B-cell-depleted T cells, or PBMCs; the material itself was cDNA or gDNA.

Original processing methods: The assay estimated nucleated cells by amplifying reference gene primers. Profiled with immunoSEQ multiplex PCR; TCRdb holds only in-frame clones, not every one. That table is the source of V, J and clone size, and D and trimming were worked out from the DNA. This repertoire shows approximately 27,000 clones, approximately 80% found once; its top ten account for approximately 25%. This CDR3 has 14 amino acids. Germline assignment: CDR1 SGHVS and CDR2 FNYEAQ. V lost 5 bases to trimming and J lost 4 bases; unmatched junction nucleotides: 7. The sequenced sample was peripheral blood. The chain carries TRBV7-6 and TRBJ2-7, with 8 bases identical to TRBD2. This clonotype was obtained from a human donor in a cohort sampled during active COVID-19. The CDR3 DNA is TGTGCCAGCAGCCCAGGCCCGGGAGGGTACGAGCAGTACTTC. Translated: CASSPGPGGYEQYF.